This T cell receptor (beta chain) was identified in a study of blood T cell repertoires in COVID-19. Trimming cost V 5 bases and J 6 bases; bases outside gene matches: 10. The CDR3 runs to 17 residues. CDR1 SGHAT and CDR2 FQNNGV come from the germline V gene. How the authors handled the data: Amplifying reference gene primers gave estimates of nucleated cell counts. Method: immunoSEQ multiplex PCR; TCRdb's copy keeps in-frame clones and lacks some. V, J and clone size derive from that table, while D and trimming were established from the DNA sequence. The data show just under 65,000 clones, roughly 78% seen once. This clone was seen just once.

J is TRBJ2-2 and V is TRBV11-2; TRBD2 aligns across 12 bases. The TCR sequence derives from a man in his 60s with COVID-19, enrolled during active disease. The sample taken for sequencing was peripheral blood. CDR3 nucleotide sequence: TGTGCCAGCAGCCTCCGACTAGCGGGGGATGGGTCCGGGGAGCTGTTTTTT. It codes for CASSLRLAGDGSGELFF.